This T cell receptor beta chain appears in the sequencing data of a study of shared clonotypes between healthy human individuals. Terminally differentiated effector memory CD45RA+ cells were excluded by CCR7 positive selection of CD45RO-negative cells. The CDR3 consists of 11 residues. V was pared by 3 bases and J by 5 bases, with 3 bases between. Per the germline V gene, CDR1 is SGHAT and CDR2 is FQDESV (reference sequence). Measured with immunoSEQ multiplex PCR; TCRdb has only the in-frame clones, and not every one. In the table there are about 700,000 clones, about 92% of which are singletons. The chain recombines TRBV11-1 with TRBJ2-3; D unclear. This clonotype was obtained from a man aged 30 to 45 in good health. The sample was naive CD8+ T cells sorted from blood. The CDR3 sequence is CASSLGDTQYF. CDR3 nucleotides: TGTGCCAGCAGCTTGGGAGATACGCAGTATTTT.